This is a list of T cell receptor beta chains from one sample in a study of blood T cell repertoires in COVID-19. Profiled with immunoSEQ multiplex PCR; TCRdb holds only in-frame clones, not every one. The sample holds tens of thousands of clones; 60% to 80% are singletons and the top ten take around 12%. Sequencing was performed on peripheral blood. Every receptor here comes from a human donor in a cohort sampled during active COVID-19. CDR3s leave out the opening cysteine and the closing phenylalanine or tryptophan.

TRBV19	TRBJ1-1	ASSIGQGLYTNTEAF
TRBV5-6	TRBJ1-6	ASSGGTGTFSYNSPLH
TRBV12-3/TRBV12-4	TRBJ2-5	ASSSWAETQY
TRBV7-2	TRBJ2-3	ASSPVLDTQY
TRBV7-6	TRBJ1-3	ASSLGGVDSGNTIY
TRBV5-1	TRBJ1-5	ASSFSDRLLEPQH
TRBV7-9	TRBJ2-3	ASSLKADTQY
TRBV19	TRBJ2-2	ASSTGQGWNTGELF
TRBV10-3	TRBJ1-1	AIKLEANTEAF
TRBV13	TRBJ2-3	ASSLVVAAGNTDTQY
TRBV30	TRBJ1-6	AWSIRTYNSPLH
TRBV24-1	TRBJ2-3	ATSDLKRGRIGDTQY
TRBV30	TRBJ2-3	ACPGREIGTDTQY
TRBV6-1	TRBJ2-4	ASSEGWDRGFRIQY
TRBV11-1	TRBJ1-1	ASSLGGVTEAF
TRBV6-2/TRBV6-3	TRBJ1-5	ASSHRGQGDSQPQH
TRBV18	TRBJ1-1	ASSPRDYRGTEAF
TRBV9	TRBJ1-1	ASSKTPRNTEAF
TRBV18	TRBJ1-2	ASSPPSINYGYT
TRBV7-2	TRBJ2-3	ASSDQREGLSTDTQY
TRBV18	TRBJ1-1	ASSQSLNTEAF